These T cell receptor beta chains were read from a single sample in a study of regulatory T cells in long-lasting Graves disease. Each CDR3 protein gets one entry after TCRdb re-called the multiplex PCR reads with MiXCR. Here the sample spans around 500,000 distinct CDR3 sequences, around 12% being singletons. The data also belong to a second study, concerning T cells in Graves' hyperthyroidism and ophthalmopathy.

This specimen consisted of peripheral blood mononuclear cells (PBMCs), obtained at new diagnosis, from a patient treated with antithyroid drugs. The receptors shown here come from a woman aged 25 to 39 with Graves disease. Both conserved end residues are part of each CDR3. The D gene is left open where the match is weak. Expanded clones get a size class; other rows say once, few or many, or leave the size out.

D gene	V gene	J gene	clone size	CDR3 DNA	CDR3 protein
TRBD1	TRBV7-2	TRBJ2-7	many	TGTGCCAGCAGCTCGGGACAGGGACTCTACGAGCAGTACTTC	CASSSGQGLYEQYF
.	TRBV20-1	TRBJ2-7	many	TGCAGTGCTCCCCAAGCGGGCAACTCCTACGAGCAGTACTTC	CSAPQAGNSYEQYF
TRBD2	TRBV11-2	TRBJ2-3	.	TGTGCCAGCAGCTTCCGAGCGGGGGCCCCCCAAGATACGCAGTATTTT	CASSFRAGAPQDTQYF
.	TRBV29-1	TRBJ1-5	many	TGCAGCGTTGCGGGGCAGGGCGACCAGCCCCAGCATTTT	CSVAGQGDQPQHF
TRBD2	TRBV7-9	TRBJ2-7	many	TGTGCCAGCAGCGGCACTAGCGGGGGTCACTACGAGCAGTACTTC	CASSGTSGGHYEQYF
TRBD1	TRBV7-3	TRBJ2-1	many	TGTGCCAGCAGCTTATCCCGACAGGGGAAAAACAATGAGCAGTTCTTC	CASSLSRQGKNNEQFF
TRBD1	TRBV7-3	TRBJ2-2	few	TGTGCCAGCAGCTTAGGGGACAGAATAACCGGGGAGCTGTTTTTT	CASSLGDRITGELFF
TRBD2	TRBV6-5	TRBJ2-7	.	TGTGCCAGCAGTTACGCCGGGGGGATAAGCTCCTACGAGCAGTACTTC	CASSYAGGISSYEQYF
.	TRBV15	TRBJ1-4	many	TGTGCCACCAGCAGGGTCCTCAGAGACGACGAAAAACTGTTTTTT	CATSRVLRDDEKLFF
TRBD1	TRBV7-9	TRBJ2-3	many	TGTGCCAGCAGCTTAGGACAGGGAATCGGCACAGATACGCAGTATTTT	CASSLGQGIGTDTQYF
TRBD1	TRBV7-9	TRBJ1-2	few	TGTGCCAGCAGCGCCCCCTCCGGGACAGATGGCTACACCTTC	CASSAPSGTDGYTF
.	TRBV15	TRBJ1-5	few	TGTGCCACCAGCAAAGTCGTTAATCAGCCCCAGCATTTT	CATSKVVNQPQHF
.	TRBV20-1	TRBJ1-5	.	TGCAGTGCTAGAAGAGCCAGGGAGGTCCAGCCCCAGCATTTT	CSARRAREVQPQHF
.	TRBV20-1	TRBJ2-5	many	TGCAGTGCTAGAGATGTACGGGAACAAGAGACCCAGTACTTC	CSARDVREQETQYF
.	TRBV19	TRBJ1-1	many	TGTGCCAGTAGTACCGCGGGGGGCACTGAAGCTTTCTTT	CASSTAGGTEAFF
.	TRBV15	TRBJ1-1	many	TGTGCCACCAGCAGAGATGTAAACACTGAAGCTTTCTTT	CATSRDVNTEAFF
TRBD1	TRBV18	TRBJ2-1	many	TGTGCCAGCTCACCAAGGGTGACAGGGGAGAATGAGCAGTTCTTC	CASSPRVTGENEQFF
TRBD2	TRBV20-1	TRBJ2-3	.	TGCAGTGCTAGAGAAGGGGGTACTAGCGGAAGTCTCCCAAAGTACACAGATACGCAGTATTTT	CSAREGGTSGSLPKYTDTQYF
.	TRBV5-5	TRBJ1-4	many	TGTGCCAGCAGCTTGTGGGGGGTGAATGAAAAACTGTTTTTT	CASSLWGVNEKLFF
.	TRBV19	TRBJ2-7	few	TGTGCCAGTAGTATGACGGGCAGCTCCTACGAGCAGTACTTC	CASSMTGSSYEQYF
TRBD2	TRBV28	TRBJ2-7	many	TGTGCCAGCAGTCCAACCGGGACTACCAGCTACGAGCAGTACTTC	CASSPTGTTSYEQYF
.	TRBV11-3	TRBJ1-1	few	TGTGCCAGCAGCCCCCGGGGGGGGTTTGAAGCTTTCTTT	CASSPRGGFEAFF
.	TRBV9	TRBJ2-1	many	TGTGCCAGCGGTCTCGGACGAGATGGATTAACCCATGAGCAGTTCTTC	CASGLGRDGLTHEQFF
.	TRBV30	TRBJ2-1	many	TGTGCCTGGAGTGTAGGGGAGCCGTATGAGCAGTTCTTC	CAWSVGEPYEQFF
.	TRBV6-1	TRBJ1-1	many	TGTGCCAGCAGGCAGGGCCCCCACACTGAAGCTTTCTTT	CASRQGPHTEAFF
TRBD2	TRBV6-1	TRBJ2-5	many	TGTGCCAGCAGCCTTGAGCCGGGACTAGGGGGTGAGACCCAGTACTTC	CASSLEPGLGGETQYF
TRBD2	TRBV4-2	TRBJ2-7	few	TGTGCCAGCAGCCGCGGGTCGGGAGGAACAGAAGAGCAGTACTTC	CASSRGSGGTEEQYF
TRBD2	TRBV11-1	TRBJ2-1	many	TGTGCCAGCAGCGAGGGGACTAGCGCCGGCGATGAGCAGTTCTTC	CASSEGTSAGDEQFF
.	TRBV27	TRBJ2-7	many	TGTGCCAGCAGTTTAAGGTCTTCTCTCTACGAGCAGTACTTC	CASSLRSSLYEQYF
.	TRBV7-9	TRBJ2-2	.	TGTGCCAGCAGCCCCAGTCAGGCCAGGGGGGCGAACACCGGGGAGCTGTTTTTT	CASSPSQARGANTGELFF
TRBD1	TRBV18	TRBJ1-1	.	TGTGCCAGCTCACCTAGAGGGACAGGGGACACTGAAGCTTTCTTT	CASSPRGTGDTEAFF
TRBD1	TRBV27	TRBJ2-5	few	TGTGCCAGCAGTCCGGGGACAGGGGGTGGCTTTAAGACCCAGTACTTC	CASSPGTGGGFKTQYF
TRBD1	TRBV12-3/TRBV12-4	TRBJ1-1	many	TGTGCCAGCAGTGACAGGGGGTTTCGGGCTTTCTTT	CASSDRGFRAFF
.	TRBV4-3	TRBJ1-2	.	TGCGCCAGCAGCCAAGATGGCGGGGGGCAATACTATGGCTACACCTTC	CASSQDGGGQYYGYTF
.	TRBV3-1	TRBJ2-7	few	TGTGCCAGCAGCCAATACGCAGATCCACCCTACGAGCAGTACTTC	CASSQYADPPYEQYF
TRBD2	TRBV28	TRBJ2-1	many	TGTGCCAGCAGTTCCTTTGGGGGGGGGACCTACAATGAGCAGTTCTTC	CASSSFGGGTYNEQFF
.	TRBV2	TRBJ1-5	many	TGTGCCAGCAGGTTCCGACAGGGCAATCAGCCCCAGCATTTT	CASRFRQGNQPQHF
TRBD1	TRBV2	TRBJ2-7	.	TGTGCCAGCAGGGACACGACAGGGTTGGGCTACGAGCAGTACTTC	CASRDTTGLGYEQYF
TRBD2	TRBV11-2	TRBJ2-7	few	TGTGCCAGCAGCTTAGCCCCGGGGCTAGCGGTCTACGAGCAGTACTTC	CASSLAPGLAVYEQYF
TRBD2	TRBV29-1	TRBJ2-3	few	TGCAGCGTCGCCCGGGACTCCGGACTAGCGGGTCCCACAGATACGCAGTATTTT	CSVARDSGLAGPTDTQYF
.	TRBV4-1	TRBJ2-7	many	TGCGCCAGCAGCCAAGGGGTGGACAATTTGTACGAGCAGTACTTC	CASSQGVDNLYEQYF
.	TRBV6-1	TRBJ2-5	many	TGTGCCGGACGGCGAATAGCACAAGAGACCCAGTACTTC	CAGRRIAQETQYF
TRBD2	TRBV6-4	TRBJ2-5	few	TGTGCCAGCAGCCGGCCAGCGGGAGTTAACTTTGCGTACCAAGAGACCCAGTACTTC	CASSRPAGVNFAYQETQYF
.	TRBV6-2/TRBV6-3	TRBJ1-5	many	TGTGCCAGCAGTGTGTTGGTGAGACAGCCCCAGCATTTT	CASSVLVRQPQHF
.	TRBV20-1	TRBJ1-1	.	TGCAGTGCTAGAGAAACGTTGAACACTGAAGCTTTCTTT	CSARETLNTEAFF
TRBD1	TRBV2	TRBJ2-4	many	TGTGCCAGCAACAGGCAGGGGGCAGACATTCAGTACTTC	CASNRQGADIQYF
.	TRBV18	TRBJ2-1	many	TGTGCCAGCTCACCAAAAGACCGCCGGAAGGGCAATGAGCAGTTCTTC	CASSPKDRRKGNEQFF
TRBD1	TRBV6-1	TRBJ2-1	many	TGTGCCAGCAGGAGACAGGGGCATGCTGAGCAGTTCTTC	CASRRQGHAEQFF
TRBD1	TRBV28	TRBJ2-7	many	TGTGCCAGCAGTCTGACCAGGGGGCGCATAAGGAACGAGCAGTACTTC	CASSLTRGRIRNEQYF
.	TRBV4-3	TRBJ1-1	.	TGCGCCAGCAGCCAAGCAAGGGGTGGGGAAGCTTTCTTT	CASSQARGGEAFF
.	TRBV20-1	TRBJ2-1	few	TGCAGTGCTAGAGAAGGGGTCACTCACAATGAGCAGTTCTTC	CSAREGVTHNEQFF